This T cell receptor (beta chain) was sequenced for a study of T cell responses to AZD1222 COVID-19 vaccine listed by TCRdb under 2021. Broadly, across the study: TCR sequencing covered over 230 trial participants: about 210 given two doses of AZD1222 and some 25 given two doses of MenACWY control vaccine. Trial participants were enrolled by age into subgroups of 18-55, 56-69 and 70-plus years, and approximately 150, 30 and 60 TCR-sequenced participants, respectively, were included in these subgroups. What the research found in general, with its limitations: Conclusions about previously exposed vaccinees are limited because only six or seven AZD1222 recipients were SARS-CoV-2 seropositive at baseline. After two AZD1222 doses, spike-specific TCR breadth and depth were significantly higher than at day 0 and than in MenACWY recipients. Because no day 14 peak-response samples were available, the repertoires could be characterized only after the peak T cell response. The whole spike protein was spanned by vaccine-associated CD4 TCRs, and dominant responses were seen in regions 160-218 and 743-854. Participants were mostly white British, with more females than males. The authors suggested clonal diversity may have been underestimated. In the small 56-69-year group, the increase in depth fell short of significance, most likely because of low power. Reportedly, close to half of the unique spike-specific TCRs recognized epitopes lying outside the regions that are mutated in the B.1.351 and B.1.1.7 variants.

Comment on this clone: The clone's antigen remains unknown. Qualities for individual bases were not recorded, and no much larger clone is one base off.

This specimen's time point label, per the study, means: about 28 days (+/-7) after the second vaccine dose. AZD1222 recipients with second doses at about 4 weeks or about 12 weeks were pooled, because spike-specific TCR depth and breadth did not differ between schedules. Samples from vaccinated people were obtained from the UK trials COV001 and COV002, which included a single-blind randomized controlled phase 2/3 trial of AZD1222 (ChAdOx1 nCoV-19) in healthy adults. For TCRbeta chain sequencing, PBMC samples from trial participants were taken at day 0 and at day 28 after the second dose. The CDR3 regions of human TCRbeta chains were subjected to immunosequencing. On the study's bioinformatics: TCRs in the repertoires were matched against a reference library of SARS-CoV-2-specific TCRs that had been generated with the MIRA antigen-specificity platform. Breadth meant the fraction of unique TCRs that were SARS-CoV-2-associated, whereas depth meant the fraction of total T cells that were SARS-CoV-2-associated. Using the MIRA data, every spike-specific TCR was mapped to the spike region that the TCR reacted to and assigned to either a CD4 or a CD8 class. Log10-transformed breadth and depth values were compared by one-way ANOVA with Sidak's multiple comparisons tests. Entries here come from immuneACCESS through TCRdb and include only in-frame sequences with V and J called. Some clones fail to appear in such tables; in the studies checked, an unresolved V gene covers under half of the shortfall, and the cause of the remainder is unknown. V, J and clone size are taken as reported in that table, and D and trimming were inferred from the DNA itself. The table for this sample lists 90,000 to 100,000 clones; roughly 85% of them were counted only once. 4.5% of the sample belongs to the ten largest clones.

The germline V gene provides CDR1 SGDLS and CDR2 YYNGEE. The CDR3 holds 12 amino acids from the cysteine to the phenylalanine. The kept DNA is CDR3 alone, 36 bases in frame from the first base. Relative to germline, V is 4 bases shorter and J is 7 bases shorter, with 10 bases between their ends. The specimen comprised peripheral blood, sampled 28 days after the second AZD1222 dose. The chain is encoded by TRBV9 joined to TRBJ2-3; the D gene remains uncertain. The TCR sequence derives from an adult who received the AZD1222 COVID-19 vaccine. The DNA reads as follows: TGTGCCAGCAGCACCCAATCGAATACGCAGTATTTT. Its protein is CASSTQSNTQYF. This CDR3, with the reference TRBV9 and TRBJ2-3 proteins standing in past its ends, gives the full variable domain DSGVTQTPKHLITATGQRVTLRCSPRSGDLSVYWYQQSLDQGLQFLIQYYNGEERAKGNILERFSAQQFPDLHSELNLSSLELGDSALYFCASSTQSNTQYFGPGTRLTVL.